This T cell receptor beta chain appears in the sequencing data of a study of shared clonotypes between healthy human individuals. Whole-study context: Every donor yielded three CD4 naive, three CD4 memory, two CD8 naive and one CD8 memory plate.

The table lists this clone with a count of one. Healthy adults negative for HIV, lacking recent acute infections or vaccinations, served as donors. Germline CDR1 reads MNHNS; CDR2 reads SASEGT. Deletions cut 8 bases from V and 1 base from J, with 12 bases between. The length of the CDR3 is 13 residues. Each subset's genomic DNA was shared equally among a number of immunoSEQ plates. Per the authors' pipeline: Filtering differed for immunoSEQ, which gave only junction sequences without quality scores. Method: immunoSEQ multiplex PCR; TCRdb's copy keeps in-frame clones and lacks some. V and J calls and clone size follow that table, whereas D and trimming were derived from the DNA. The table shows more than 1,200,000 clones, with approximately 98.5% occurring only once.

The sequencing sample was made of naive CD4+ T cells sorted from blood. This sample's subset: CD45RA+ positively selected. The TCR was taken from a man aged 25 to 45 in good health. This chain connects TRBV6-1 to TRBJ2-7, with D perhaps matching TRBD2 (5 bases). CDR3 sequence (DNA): TGTGCCAGCTCTTCAGCGGTTTCCTACGAGCAGTACTTC. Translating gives CASSSAVSYEQYF.